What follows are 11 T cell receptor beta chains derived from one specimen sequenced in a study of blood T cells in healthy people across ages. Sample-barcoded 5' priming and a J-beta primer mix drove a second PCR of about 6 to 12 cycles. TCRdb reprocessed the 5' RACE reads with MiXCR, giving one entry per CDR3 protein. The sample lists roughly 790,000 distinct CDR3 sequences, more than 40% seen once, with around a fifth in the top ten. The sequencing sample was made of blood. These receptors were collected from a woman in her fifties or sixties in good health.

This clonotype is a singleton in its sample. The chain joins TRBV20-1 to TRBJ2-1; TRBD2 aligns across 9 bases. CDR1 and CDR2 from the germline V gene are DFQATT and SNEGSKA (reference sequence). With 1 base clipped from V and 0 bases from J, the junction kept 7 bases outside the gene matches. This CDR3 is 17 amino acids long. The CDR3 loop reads CSARGGLAQSSYNEQFF. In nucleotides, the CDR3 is TGCAGTGCTAGAGGCGGACTAGCGCAAAGCTCCTACAATGAGCAGTTCTTC.

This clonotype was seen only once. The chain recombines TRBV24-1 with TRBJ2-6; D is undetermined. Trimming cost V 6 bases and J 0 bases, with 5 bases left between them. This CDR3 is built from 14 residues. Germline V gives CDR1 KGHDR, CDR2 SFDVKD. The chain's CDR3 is CATSHSSGANVLTF. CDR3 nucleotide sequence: TGTGCCACCAGTCACAGCTCTGGGGCCAACGTCCTGACTTTC.

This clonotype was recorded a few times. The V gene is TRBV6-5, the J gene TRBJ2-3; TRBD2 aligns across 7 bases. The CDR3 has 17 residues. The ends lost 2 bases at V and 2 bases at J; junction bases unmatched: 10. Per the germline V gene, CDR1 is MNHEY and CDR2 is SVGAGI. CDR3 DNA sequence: TGTGCCAGCAGTTACACTACTAGCGTAGATTACACAGATACGCAGTATTTT. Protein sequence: CASSYTTSVDYTDTQYF.

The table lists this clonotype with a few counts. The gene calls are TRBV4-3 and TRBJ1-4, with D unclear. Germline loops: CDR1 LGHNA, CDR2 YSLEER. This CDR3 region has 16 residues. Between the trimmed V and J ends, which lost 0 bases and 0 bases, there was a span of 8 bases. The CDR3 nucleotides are TGCGCCAGCAGCCAAGATCCGGCTGCAACTAATGAAAAACTGTTTTTT. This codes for CASSQDPAATNEKLFF.

CDR3 bases: TGTGCCAGCAGCGACGGACTAGTACGCGAGCAGTACTTC. It translates to CASSDGLVREQYF. The V gene is TRBV9, the J gene TRBJ2-7; 7 bases fit TRBD2. Germline CDR1 SGDLS, CDR2 YYNGEE. J lost 6 bases, V lost 3 bases, and 6 bases had no gene match. The length of the CDR3 is 13 residues.

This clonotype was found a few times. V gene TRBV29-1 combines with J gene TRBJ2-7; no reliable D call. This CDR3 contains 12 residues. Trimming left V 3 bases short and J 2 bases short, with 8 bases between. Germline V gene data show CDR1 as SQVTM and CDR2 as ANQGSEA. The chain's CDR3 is CSVELGTYEQYF. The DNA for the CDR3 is TGCAGCGTTGAGTTAGGGACCTACGAGCAGTACTTC.

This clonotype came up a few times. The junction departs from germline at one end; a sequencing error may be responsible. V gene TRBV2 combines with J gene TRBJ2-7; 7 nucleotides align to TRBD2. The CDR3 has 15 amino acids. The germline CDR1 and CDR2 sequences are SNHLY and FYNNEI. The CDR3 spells CPSSERASGVGEQYF. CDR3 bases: TGTCCCAGCAGTGAGCGGGCTAGCGGTGTGGGCGAGCAGTACTTC.

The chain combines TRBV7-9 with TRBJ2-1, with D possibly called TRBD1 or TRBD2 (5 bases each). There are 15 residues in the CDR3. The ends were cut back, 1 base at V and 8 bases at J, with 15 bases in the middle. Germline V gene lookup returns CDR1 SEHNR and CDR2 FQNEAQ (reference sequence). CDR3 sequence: CASSLEGTTSDEQFF. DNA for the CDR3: TGTGCCAGCAGCTTAGAAGGGACCACCAGCGATGAGCAGTTCTTC. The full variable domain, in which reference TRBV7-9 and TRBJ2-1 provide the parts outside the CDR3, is DTGVSQNPRHKITKRGQNVTFRCDPISEHNRLYWYRQTLGQGPEFLTYFQNEAQLEKSRLLSDRFSAERPKGSFSTLEIQRTEQGDSAMYLCASSLEGTTSDEQFFGPGTRLTVL.

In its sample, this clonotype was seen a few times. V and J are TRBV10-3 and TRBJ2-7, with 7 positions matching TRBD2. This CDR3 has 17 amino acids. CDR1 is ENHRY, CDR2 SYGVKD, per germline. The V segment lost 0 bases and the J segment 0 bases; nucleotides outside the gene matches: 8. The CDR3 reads CAISESWVGGSSYEQYF. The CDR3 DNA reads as TGTGCCATCAGTGAGTCGTGGGTGGGAGGGAGCTCCTACGAGCAGTACTTC.

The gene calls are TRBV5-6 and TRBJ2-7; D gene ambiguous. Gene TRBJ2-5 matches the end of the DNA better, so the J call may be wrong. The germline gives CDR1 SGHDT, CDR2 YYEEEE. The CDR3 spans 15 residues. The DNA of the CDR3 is TGTGCCAGCAGCTTGTCCATGGGTAGCCAAGAGACCCAGTACTTC. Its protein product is CASSLSMGSQETQYF.

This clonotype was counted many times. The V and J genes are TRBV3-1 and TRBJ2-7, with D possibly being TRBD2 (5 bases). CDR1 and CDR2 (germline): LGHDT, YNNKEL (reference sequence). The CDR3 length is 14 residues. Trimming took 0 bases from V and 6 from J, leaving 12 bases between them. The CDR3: CASSQDIGMAEQYF. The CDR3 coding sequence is TGTGCCAGCAGCCAAGATATCGGGATGGCCGAGCAGTACTTC.